These 14 T cell receptor beta chains were all obtained from the same sample, sequenced in a study of blood T cells in healthy people across ages. The use of a sample-barcoded 5' primer and a J-beta primer mix characterized a second PCR of roughly 7 to 11 cycles. TCRdb passed the 5' RACE reads through MiXCR, listing each CDR3 protein once. The sample lists some 800,000 distinct CDR3 sequences, around 42% seen once, with roughly 18% in the top ten. The sequenced material came from blood. The receptors stem from a man in his sixties in good health.

This clonotype was seen ten or more times. V usage is TRBV5-6 and J usage is TRBJ2-5; 9 bases line up with TRBD2. CDR1 and CDR2 from the germline V gene are SGHDT and YYEEEE. CDR3 size: 14 residues. The ends lost 3 bases at V and 4 bases at J; junction bases unmatched: 4. Written as DNA, the CDR3 is TGTGCCAGCAGCTCGACTAGCGGATTAGAGACCCAGTACTTC. It is translated as CASSSTSGLETQYF.

The chain joins TRBV30 to TRBJ1-2; tentatively, D is TRBD1 (6 bases). The CDR3 loop spans 14 amino acids. V shed 3 bases and J shed 4 bases, with 15 bases lying between them. CDR1 is GTSNPN and CDR2 is SVGIG in the germline V gene (reference sequence). CDR3 amino acids: CAWRTSGGAYGYTF. The DNA of the CDR3 is TGTGCCTGGAGGACCAGTGGGGGGGCCTATGGCTACACCTTC.

The chain links TRBV4-3 to TRBJ2-7; possibly TRBD1 or TRBD2 for D (5 bases each). Trimming left V 8 bases short and J 0 bases short, with 17 bases between. Germline V CDR1 and CDR2: LGHNA, YSLEER. The CDR3 extends over 15 amino acids. CDR3 sequence (DNA): TGCGCCAGCGCTCCCGGGACGGAGTACTCCTACGAGCAGTACTTC. This gives the protein CASAPGTEYSYEQYF.

This clonotype was seen a handful of times. The chain joins TRBV6-2 or TRBV6-3 to TRBJ2-1, with 9 bases that match TRBD2. Germline V CDR1 and CDR2: MNHEY, SVGEGT. The trim removed 6 bases at V and 5 bases at J, leaving 5 bases unmatched. CDR3 size: 14 residues. The CDR3 coding sequence is TGTGCCAGCAGGGCTAGCGGGAAGAACAATGAGCAGTTCTTC. The encoded protein is CASRASGKNNEQFF.

The chain uses TRBV6-6 and TRBJ1-1; D is undetermined. From germline, CDR1 is MNHNY and CDR2 SVGAGI (reference sequence). V was pared by 7 bases and J by 2 bases, with 20 bases between. The CDR3 has 16 amino acids. The CDR3 reads CASNPVRTNRNTEAFF. The CDR3 DNA follows: TGTGCCAGCAACCCGGTCAGGACGAATCGTAACACTGAAGCTTTCTTT.

This chain links TRBV3-1 with TRBJ2-7; D not resolved. The CDR3 is made up of 15 amino acids. The germline CDR1 and CDR2 sequences are LGHDT and YNNKEL (reference sequence). V dropped 1 base and J dropped 3 bases, with 13 bases sitting between them. The CDR3 DNA follows: TGTGCCAGCAGCCAAGGTCCGGCTACGATCTACGAGCAGTACTTC. As protein: CASSQGPATIYEQYF.

The V call is TRBV6-2 or TRBV6-3, the J call TRBJ1-5; unclear D gene. The V gene's germline CDR1 is MNHEY and CDR2 SVGEGT. The CDR3 runs to 14 residues. V was clipped by 2 bases and J by 5 bases, with 10 bases between them. In DNA form, the CDR3 reads TGTGCCAGCAGTTACATTTCGCGGGATCAGCCCCAGCATTTT. Protein product: CASSYISRDQPQHF.

This clonotype was seen a few times. The V call is TRBV20-1, the J call TRBJ1-1; TRBD1 might be the D (6 bases). Germline CDR1 reads DFQATT; CDR2 reads SNEGSKA (reference sequence). V lost 3 bases and J 2 bases, leaving 13 bases between the germline ends. This CDR3 is built from 14 residues. Here the CDR3 reads CSASGQGPNTEAFF. DNA of the CDR3: TGCAGTGCTAGCGGGCAGGGGCCTAACACTGAAGCTTTCTTT.

Many counts were recorded for this clonotype. The chain recombines TRBV7-9 with TRBJ2-7; no firm D call. Per the germline V gene, CDR1 is SEHNR and CDR2 is FQNEAQ (reference sequence). Trimming left V 5 bases short and J 1 base short, with 9 bases between. The CDR3 runs to 13 residues. For the CDR3, the DNA is TGTGCCAGCAGCCCCCGTCTATCCTACGAGCAGTACTTC. Protein product: CASSPRLSYEQYF.

This clonotype has just one count. The chain couples TRBV27 to TRBJ2-5; unclear D gene. The J call may be wrong; the DNA end is better matched by TRBJ2-7. Per the germline V gene, CDR1 is MNHEY and CDR2 is SMNVEV (reference sequence). The CDR3 totals 13 residues. CDR3 region: CASSSPTIYEQYF. Here the CDR3 DNA reads TGTGCCAGCAGTAGTCCCACTATTTACGAGCAGTACTTC.

V and J are TRBV7-9 and TRBJ2-7; 12 bases line up with TRBD1. The CDR3 is made up of 16 amino acids. V dropped 1 base and J dropped 0; count of bases not matched to a gene: 1. Germline CDR1 is SEHNR and CDR2 is FQNEAQ (reference sequence). CDR3 nucleotide sequence: TGTGCCAGCAGCTTAGGGGGACAGGGGGCCTCCTACGAGCAGTACTTC. It translates to CASSLGGQGASYEQYF.

This clonotype was detected many times. The CDR3 coding sequence is TGTGCCAGCAGCCAAGGAAAGGGGCGCGGGAATGAGCAGTTCTTC. Its protein is CASSQGKGRGNEQFF. The V and J genes are TRBV14 and TRBJ2-1; D may match TRBD1 or TRBD2 (5 bases each). This CDR3 is built from 15 residues. Looked up from germline, CDR1 is SGHDN and CDR2 is FVKESK. V was clipped by 1 base and J by 7 bases, with 14 bases between them.

The V and J genes are TRBV6-4 and TRBJ1-1; D call uncertain. Germline CDR1 and CDR2: MRHNA and SNTAGT. CDR3 length equals 11 residues. Trimming took 8 bases from V and 10 from J, leaving 14 bases between them. In DNA, the CDR3 is TGTGCCAGCCTTATTCGGGCCGGAGCTTTCTTT. It translates to CASLIRAGAFF.

Of note for this clonotype: A clone one base away is much larger, so this may be a read error. The chain links TRBV3-1 to TRBJ1-1, with D hard to call. The CDR3 loop spans 13 amino acids. Per germline, CDR1 LGHDT and CDR2 YNNKEL (reference sequence). CDR3 in DNA: TGTGTCAGCAGCCAAGGAGGGAACACTGAAGCTTTCTTT. It codes for CVSSQGGNTEAFF.